A selection of T cell receptor beta chains follows, all from one sample in a study of cytomegalovirus exposure and HLA in healthy donors. Only in-frame clones appear in the TCRdb table, and some are missing; sequencing was by immunoSEQ multiplex PCR. The data hold about 140,000 clones, with around 72% observed a single time. The sequenced sample was PBMCs. The receptors stem from a woman in her 40s in good health and CMV-seronegative. CDR3s include the opening cysteine and the closing phenylalanine or tryptophan. The order of the fields is J gene, D gene, V gene, clone size, CDR3 protein, CDR3 DNA. D genes are given only for firm matches. Clone sizes are given selectively: once, few, many, or a class where the clone is expanded.

J: TRBJ2-2
D: NA
V: TRBV5-1
size: NA
CDR3: CASSLGGNTGELFF
DNA: TGCGCCAGCAGCCTGGGCGGGAACACCGGGGAGCTGTTTTTT

J: TRBJ1-2
D: NA
V: TRBV4-2
size: NA
CDR3: CASTIEGPGSPYGYTF
DNA: TGTGCCAGCACCATAGAAGGACCGGGATCCCCCTATGGCTACACCTTC

J: TRBJ1-4
D: NA
V: TRBV2
size: NA
CDR3: CASSAGTRSRVNEKLFF
DNA: TGTGCCAGCAGTGCGGGGACTCGTAGCAGGGTTAATGAAAAACTGTTTTTT

J: TRBJ1-6
D: TRBD1
V: TRBV2
size: NA
CDR3: CARTGTGGDSPLHF
DNA: TGTGCCAGGACAGGGACAGGGGGGGATTCACCCCTCCACTTT

J: TRBJ2-5
D: NA
V: TRBV5-1
size: once
CDR3: CASSSLGLDQETQYF
DNA: TGCGCCAGCAGCTCCCTGGGACTGGACCAAGAGACCCAGTACTTC

J: TRBJ1-1
D: TRBD1
V: TRBV7-9
size: NA
CDR3: CASSTGQGATEAFF
DNA: TGTGCCAGCAGCACCGGACAGGGGGCGACTGAAGCTTTCTTT

J: TRBJ2-1
D: TRBD2
V: TRBV11-3
size: NA
CDR3: CASSLGLAEHNEQFF
DNA: TGTGCCAGCAGCTTAGGGCTAGCGGAGCACAATGAGCAGTTCTTC

J: TRBJ1-1
D: NA
V: TRBV6-1
size: NA
CDR3: CASTRTEAFF
DNA: TGTGCCAGCACACGGACTGAAGCTTTCTTT

J: TRBJ1-1
D: NA
V: TRBV19
size: NA
CDR3: CASKQGKFTEAFF
DNA: TGTGCCAGTAAACAGGGAAAGTTCACTGAAGCTTTCTTT

J: TRBJ1-3
D: NA
V: TRBV28
size: NA
CDR3: CASSFSGGAIPGNTIYF
DNA: TGTGCCAGCAGTTTCTCGGGGGGCGCGATACCTGGAAACACCATATATTTT

J: TRBJ2-2
D: TRBD1
V: TRBV19
size: NA
CDR3: CASSLGQGAGTGELFF
DNA: TGTGCCAGTAGCCTGGGACAGGGGGCCGGCACCGGGGAGCTGTTTTTT

J: TRBJ2-3
D: TRBD2
V: TRBV9
size: NA
CDR3: CASSVVAGGADTQYF
DNA: TGTGCCAGCAGCGTAGTAGCGGGGGGGGCAGATACGCAGTATTTT

J: TRBJ1-4
D: NA
V: TRBV5-1
size: NA
CDR3: CASSLLVSAGAPEKLFF
DNA: TGCGCCAGCAGCTTGTTAGTATCCGCAGGTGCGCCCGAAAAACTGTTTTTT

J: TRBJ2-5
D: NA
V: TRBV6-6
size: few
CDR3: CASSYSLGAQETQYF
DNA: TGTGCCAGCAGTTACTCGCTAGGGGCCCAAGAGACCCAGTACTTC

J: TRBJ2-2
D: NA
V: TRBV2
size: NA
CDR3: CASAGTRNTGELFF
DNA: TGTGCCAGCGCCGGGACAAGGAACACCGGGGAGCTGTTTTTT

J: TRBJ2-2
D: TRBD2
V: TRBV7-2
size: NA
CDR3: CASTPGLVITGELFF
DNA: TGTGCCAGCACCCCGGGACTAGTGATAACCGGGGAGCTGTTTTTT

J: TRBJ2-3
D: NA
V: TRBV6-5
size: few
CDR3: CASSYQGVGTDTQYF
DNA: TGTGCCAGCAGTTACCAGGGTGTAGGCACAGATACGCAGTATTTT

J: TRBJ1-4
D: TRBD1
V: TRBV27
size: NA
CDR3: CASSRQAGTAEKLFF
DNA: TGTGCCAGCAGTCGACAGGCCGGGACAGCGGAAAAACTGTTTTTT

J: TRBJ2-1
D: TRBD1
V: TRBV27
size: NA
CDR3: CASSFLDRGIYEQFF
DNA: TGTGCCAGCAGTTTCTTGGACAGGGGGATCTATGAGCAGTTCTTC

J: TRBJ2-7
D: NA
V: TRBV2
size: NA
CDR3: CASRGRGADEQYF
DNA: TGTGCCAGCAGGGGGAGGGGGGCCGACGAGCAGTACTTC

J: TRBJ1-6
D: TRBD1
V: TRBV13
size: NA
CDR3: CASSATGTADSPLHF
DNA: TGTGCCAGCAGCGCGACAGGGACCGCGGATTCACCCCTCCACTTT

J: TRBJ2-1
D: NA
V: TRBV6-6
size: few
CDR3: CASSYGQGAYNEQFF
DNA: TGTGCCAGCAGTTACGGGCAGGGTGCATACAATGAGCAGTTCTTC

J: TRBJ2-1
D: NA
V: TRBV7-9
size: NA
CDR3: CASSSGRGHNEQFF
DNA: TGTGCCAGCAGCTCCGGTCGGGGTCACAATGAGCAGTTCTTC

J: TRBJ1-2
D: NA
V: TRBV9
size: NA
CDR3: CASSVGAGGRYGYTF
DNA: TGTGCCAGCAGCGTAGGTGCGGGGGGCCGGTATGGCTACACCTTC

J: TRBJ2-2
D: NA
V: TRBV9
size: NA
CDR3: CASRRGTENTGELFF
DNA: TGTGCCAGCAGACGCGGGACAGAGAACACCGGGGAGCTGTTTTTT

J: TRBJ2-3
D: TRBD2
V: TRBV11-3
size: once
CDR3: CASSQGTSGGTDTQYF
DNA: TGTGCCAGCAGCCAGGGGACTAGCGGGGGAACAGATACGCAGTATTTT

J: TRBJ2-1
D: TRBD2
V: TRBV2
size: NA
CDR3: CASNQRWGLVKSEQFF
DNA: TGTGCCAGCAACCAAAGGTGGGGACTAGTTAAGTCTGAGCAGTTCTTC

J: TRBJ1-1
D: NA
V: TRBV5-8
size: NA
CDR3: CASSLQGSGTEAFF
DNA: TGTGCCAGCAGCTTACAGGGAAGTGGGACTGAAGCTTTCTTT

J: TRBJ2-2
D: TRBD2
V: TRBV7-3
size: NA
CDR3: CALGGLGTGELFF
DNA: TGTGCCCTGGGAGGACTAGGTACCGGGGAGCTGTTTTTT

J: TRBJ1-3
D: NA
V: TRBV28
size: NA
CDR3: CASSSGGQGNTIYF
DNA: TGTGCCAGCAGTTCCGGAGGACAGGGAAACACCATATATTTT

J: TRBJ2-3
D: NA
V: TRBV5-1
size: once
CDR3: CASSLGQGLAQDTQYF
DNA: TGCGCCAGCAGCTTGGGGCAGGGCCTTGCCCAAGATACGCAGTATTTT

J: TRBJ1-2
D: TRBD1
V: TRBV5-1
size: NA
CDR3: CASSSGTGGYGYTF
DNA: TGCGCCAGCAGCTCCGGGACAGGGGGATATGGCTACACCTTC

J: TRBJ2-3
D: TRBD2
V: TRBV6-5
size: few
CDR3: CASRPTSASTDTQYF
DNA: TGTGCCAGCAGACCGACTAGCGCGAGCACAGATACGCAGTATTTT

J: TRBJ2-1
D: TRBD2
V: TRBV5-1
size: NA
CDR3: CASSSWTSGVYNEQFF
DNA: TGCGCCAGCAGCTCCTGGACTAGTGGGGTCTACAATGAGCAGTTCTTC

J: TRBJ2-1
D: TRBD1
V: TRBV5-1
size: NA
CDR3: CASSIGTGGNEQFF
DNA: TGCGCCAGCAGCATCGGAACAGGGGGCAATGAGCAGTTCTTC

J: TRBJ1-2
D: NA
V: TRBV19
size: NA
CDR3: CASSQGYYGYTF
DNA: TGTGCCAGTAGTCAGGGGTACTATGGCTACACCTTC

J: TRBJ1-1
D: NA
V: TRBV7-9
size: few
CDR3: CASSFLIQENTEAFF
DNA: TGTGCCAGCAGCTTCCTGATACAGGAAAACACTGAAGCTTTCTTT

J: TRBJ1-2
D: NA
V: TRBV15
size: NA
CDR3: CATSRDRGNGYTF
DNA: TGTGCCACCAGCAGAGACCGGGGGAATGGCTACACCTTC

J: TRBJ2-5
D: TRBD2
V: TRBV7-2
size: NA
CDR3: CASSSSPSGGATETQYF
DNA: TGTGCCAGCAGCTCCAGCCCTAGCGGGGGGGCTACGGAGACCCAGTACTTC

J: TRBJ1-1
D: TRBD1
V: TRBV6-5
size: NA
CDR3: CASSRQGIGDTEAFF
DNA: TGTGCCAGCAGCCGACAGGGGATTGGAGACACTGAAGCTTTCTTT

J: TRBJ1-2
D: TRBD1
V: TRBV10-3
size: NA
CDR3: CAIQEGTGFNYGYTF
DNA: TGTGCCATCCAAGAAGGGACAGGCTTTAACTATGGCTACACCTTC

J: TRBJ2-3
D: NA
V: TRBV29-1
size: NA
CDR3: CSVEGYRAPTDTQYF
DNA: TGCAGCGTTGAAGGGTACAGGGCCCCCACAGATACGCAGTATTTT

J: TRBJ2-7
D: TRBD2
V: TRBV7-9
size: NA
CDR3: CASSSPGTSGGYEQYF
DNA: TGTGCCAGCAGCTCCCCGGGGACTAGCGGGGGGTACGAGCAGTACTTC

J: TRBJ2-1
D: TRBD2
V: TRBV19
size: NA
CDR3: CASSILAGGNNEQFF
DNA: TGTGCCAGTAGTATCCTAGCGGGGGGAAACAATGAGCAGTTCTTC

J: TRBJ1-6
D: NA
V: TRBV28
size: NA
CDR3: CASSPIQPNSPLHF
DNA: TGTGCCAGCAGCCCCATACAGCCCAATTCACCCCTCCACTTT

J: TRBJ2-1
D: TRBD2
V: TRBV27
size: NA
CDR3: CASSTSTLAGGQFF
DNA: TGTGCCAGCAGTACCTCCACCTTAGCGGGGGGACAGTTCTTC

J: TRBJ1-2
D: NA
V: TRBV27
size: NA
CDR3: CASSYQGVKGFYGYTF
DNA: TGTGCCAGCAGTTATCAGGGTGTTAAGGGGTTCTATGGCTACACCTTC

J: TRBJ2-2
D: NA
V: TRBV7-9
size: NA
CDR3: CASTYGVTGELFF
DNA: TGTGCCAGCACATACGGGGTCACCGGGGAGCTGTTTTTT

J: TRBJ2-1
D: NA
V: TRBV7-2
size: NA
CDR3: CASSFVGGTSYNEQFF
DNA: TGTGCCAGCAGCTTCGTCGGAGGAACTTCCTACAATGAGCAGTTCTTC

J: TRBJ2-2
D: NA
V: TRBV7-9
size: NA
CDR3: CASSSLDRSNTGELFF
DNA: TGTGCCAGCAGCTCCTTGGACAGATCGAACACCGGGGAGCTGTTTTTT

J: TRBJ2-5
D: NA
V: TRBV5-1
size: NA
CDR3: CASNPLGIGETQYF
DNA: TGCGCCAGCAACCCTTTAGGCATCGGGGAGACCCAGTACTTC

J: TRBJ2-3
D: NA
V: TRBV7-9
size: NA
CDR3: CASSSRILGATDTQYF
DNA: TGTGCCAGCAGCAGCAGGATATTGGGGGCGACAGATACGCAGTATTTT

J: TRBJ2-1
D: NA
V: TRBV2
size: NA
CDR3: CASSSDNEQFF
DNA: TGTGCCAGCAGCAGCGACAATGAGCAGTTCTTC